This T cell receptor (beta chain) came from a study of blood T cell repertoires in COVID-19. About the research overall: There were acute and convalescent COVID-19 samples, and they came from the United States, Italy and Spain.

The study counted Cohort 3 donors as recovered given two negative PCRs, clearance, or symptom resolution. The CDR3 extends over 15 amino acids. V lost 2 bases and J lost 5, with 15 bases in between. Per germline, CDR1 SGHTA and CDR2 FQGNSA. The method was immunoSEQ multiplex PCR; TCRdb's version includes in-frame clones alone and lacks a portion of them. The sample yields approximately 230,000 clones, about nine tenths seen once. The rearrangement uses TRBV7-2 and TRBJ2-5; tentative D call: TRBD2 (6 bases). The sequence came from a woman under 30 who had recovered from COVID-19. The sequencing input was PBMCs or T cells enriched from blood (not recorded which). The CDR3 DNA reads TGTGCCAGCAGCTTAATATACGGGGGAATCGAGACCCAGTACTTC. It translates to CASSLIYGGIETQYF.